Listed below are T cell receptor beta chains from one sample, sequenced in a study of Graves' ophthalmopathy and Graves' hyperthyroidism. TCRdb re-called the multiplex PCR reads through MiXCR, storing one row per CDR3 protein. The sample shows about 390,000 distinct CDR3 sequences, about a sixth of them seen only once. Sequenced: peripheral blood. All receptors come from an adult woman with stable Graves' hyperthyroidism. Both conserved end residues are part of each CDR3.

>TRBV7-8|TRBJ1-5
CASSLEGAQPQHF
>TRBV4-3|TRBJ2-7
CASSREHRGGYEQYF
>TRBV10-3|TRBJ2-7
CAISAGGFSGGRGFYEQYF
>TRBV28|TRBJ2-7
CASSPLDRLTYEQYF
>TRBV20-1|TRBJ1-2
CSAQMTGRNYGYTF
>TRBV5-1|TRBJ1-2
CASSQKQGIDYGYTF
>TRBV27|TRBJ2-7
CASSSQDSPYEQYF
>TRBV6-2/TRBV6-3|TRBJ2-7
CASSYSISAGGATYEQYF
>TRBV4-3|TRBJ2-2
CASSLAPFGYAANTGELFF
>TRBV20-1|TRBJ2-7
CSARIREFGYEQYF
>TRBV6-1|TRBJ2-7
CASRKARGDYEQYF
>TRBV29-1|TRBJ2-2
CSVISDRANTGELFF
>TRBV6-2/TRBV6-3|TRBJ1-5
CASSYGAGNQPQHF
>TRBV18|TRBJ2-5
CASSPRLAGEGETQYF
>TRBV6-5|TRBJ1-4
CASSSDWGGEKLFF
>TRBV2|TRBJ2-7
CASSMRRTFSYEQYF
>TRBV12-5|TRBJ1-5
CASGFIPSRRGRQPQHF
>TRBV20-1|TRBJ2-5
CSVPGLAGPAETQYF
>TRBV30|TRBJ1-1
CAWSNKRGPGTEAFF
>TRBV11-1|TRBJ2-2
CASTVPSGLADTGELFF
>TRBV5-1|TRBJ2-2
CASSFGTPNTGELFF
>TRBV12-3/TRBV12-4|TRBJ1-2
CASSPSRTTTAYGYTF
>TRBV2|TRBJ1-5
CASSEWGGSQPQHF
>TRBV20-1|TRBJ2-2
CSARVPGAVTGELFF
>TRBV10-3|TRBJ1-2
CAISARPGTGAVGYTF
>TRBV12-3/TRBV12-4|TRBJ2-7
CASTTTLGDYEQYF
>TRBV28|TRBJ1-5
CASSLYEYSNQPQHF
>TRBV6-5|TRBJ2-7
CASSYGLAGNEQYF
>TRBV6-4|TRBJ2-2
CASSDSPGTGELCF